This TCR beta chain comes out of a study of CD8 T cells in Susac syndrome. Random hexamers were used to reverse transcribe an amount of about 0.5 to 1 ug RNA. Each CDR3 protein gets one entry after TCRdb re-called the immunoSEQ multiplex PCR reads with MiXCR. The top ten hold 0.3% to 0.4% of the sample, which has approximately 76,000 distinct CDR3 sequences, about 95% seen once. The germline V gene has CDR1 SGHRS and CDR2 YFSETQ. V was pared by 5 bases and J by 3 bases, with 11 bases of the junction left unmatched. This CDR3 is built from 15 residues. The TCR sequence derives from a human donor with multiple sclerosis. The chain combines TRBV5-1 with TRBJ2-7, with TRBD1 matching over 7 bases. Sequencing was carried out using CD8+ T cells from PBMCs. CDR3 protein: CASRESGTALYEQYF. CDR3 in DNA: TGCGCCAGCAGGGAGTCTGGGACAGCGCTCTACGAGCAGTACTTC.